The T cell receptor (beta chain) under discussion was sequenced for a study of T cells in Graves' hyperthyroidism and ophthalmopathy. Study-level findings and limits: A model of 13 V-J pairs discriminated ophthalmopathy from stable hyperthyroidism.

Clinical symptoms, serum thyroxine, TRAb, thyroid ultrasound and orbital computed tomography informed diagnoses. Researchers amplified the TCR beta CDR3 regions from RNA transcripts. During a first-round RT-PCR of the TCR CDR3, the HTBI primer set was used. Using its own MiXCR run on the multiplex PCR reads, TCRdb lists one record per CDR3 protein. Of about 300,000 distinct CDR3 sequences listed, approximately 19% are singletons. This clonotype was counted many times. The antigen is not known. Germline-derived CDR1 and CDR2 are SGHRS and YFSETQ. The ends were cut back, 0 bases at V and 0 bases at J, with 7 bases in the middle. CDR3 size: 15 residues.

The chain links TRBV5-1 to TRBJ2-1; no definite D call. The sequence came from a man over 45 with Graves' ophthalmopathy. What was sequenced was blood. This CDR3 reads CASSLARSSYNEQFF. The CDR3 DNA is TGCGCCAGCAGCTTGGCGAGGAGCTCCTACAATGAGCAGTTCTTC.